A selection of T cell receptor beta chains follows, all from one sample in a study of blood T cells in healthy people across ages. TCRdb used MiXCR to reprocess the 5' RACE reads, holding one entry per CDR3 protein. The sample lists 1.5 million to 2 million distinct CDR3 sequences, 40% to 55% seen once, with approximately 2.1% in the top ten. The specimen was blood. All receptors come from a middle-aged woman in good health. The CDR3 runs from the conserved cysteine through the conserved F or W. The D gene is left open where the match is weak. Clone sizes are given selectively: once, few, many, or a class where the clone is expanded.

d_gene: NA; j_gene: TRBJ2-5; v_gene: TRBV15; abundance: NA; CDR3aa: CATSRGDSPSRQYF; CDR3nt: TGTGCCACCAGCAGAGGGGACTCCCCAAGTCGGCAGTACTTC
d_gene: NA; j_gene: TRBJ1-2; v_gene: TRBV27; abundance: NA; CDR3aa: CASSHHQAGYGYTF; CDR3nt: TGTGCCAGCAGTCACCACCAGGCCGGGTATGGCTACACCTTC
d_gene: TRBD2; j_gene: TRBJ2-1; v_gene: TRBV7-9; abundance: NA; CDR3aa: CASSSSGTNEQFF; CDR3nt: TGTGCCAGCAGCTCTAGCGGCACCAATGAGCAGTTCTTC
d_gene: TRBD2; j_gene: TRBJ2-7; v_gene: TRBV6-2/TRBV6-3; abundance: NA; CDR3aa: CASSFPVPGTRSYEQYF; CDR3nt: TGTGCCAGCAGTTTCCCGGTCCCCGGGACTAGATCCTACGAGCAGTACTTC
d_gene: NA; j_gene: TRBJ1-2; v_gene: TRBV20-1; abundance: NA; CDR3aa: CSARDRGHSSGYTF; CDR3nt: TGCAGTGCTAGAGACCGGGGACATTCAAGTGGCTACACCTTC
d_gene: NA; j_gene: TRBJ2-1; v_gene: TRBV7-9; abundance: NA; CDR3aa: CASSSPRADTAKVNEQFF; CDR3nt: TGTGCCAGCAGCTCCCCGCGAGCGGATACAGCGAAAGTTAATGAGCAGTTCTTC
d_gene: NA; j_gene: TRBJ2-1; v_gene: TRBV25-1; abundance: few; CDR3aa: CASSGPQAPYNEQFF; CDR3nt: TGTGCCAGCAGTGGGCCCCAGGCCCCCTACAATGAGCAGTTCTTC
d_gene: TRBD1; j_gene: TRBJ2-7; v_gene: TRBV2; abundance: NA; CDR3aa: CASRAGTVNPYEQYF; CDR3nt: TGTGCCAGCAGAGCCGGGACAGTCAACCCCTACGAGCAGTACTTC
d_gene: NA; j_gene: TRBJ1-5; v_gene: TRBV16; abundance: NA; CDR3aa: CASSQNLKWAQDSNQPQHF; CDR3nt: TGTGCCAGCAGCCAAAACCTCAAGTGGGCACAAGATAGCAATCAGCCCCAGCATTTT
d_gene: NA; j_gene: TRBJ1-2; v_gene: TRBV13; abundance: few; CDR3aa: CASSEGTVPAPNYGYTF; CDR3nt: TGTGCCAGCAGCGAAGGGACTGTTCCAGCCCCTAACTATGGCTACACCTTC
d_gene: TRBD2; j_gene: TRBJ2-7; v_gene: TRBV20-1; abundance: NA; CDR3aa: CSASIPGLAGGSHSYEQYF; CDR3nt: TGCAGTGCTTCCATACCGGGACTAGCGGGGGGGTCCCACTCCTACGAGCAGTACTTC
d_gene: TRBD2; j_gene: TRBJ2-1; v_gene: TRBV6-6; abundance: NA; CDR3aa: CASVGTSTYNEQFF; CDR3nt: TGTGCCAGCGTTGGGACTAGCACCTACAATGAGCAGTTCTTC
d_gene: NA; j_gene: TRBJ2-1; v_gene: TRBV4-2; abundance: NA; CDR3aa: CASSQVSRPGTTDNEQFF; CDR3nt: TGTGCCAGCAGCCAAGTCAGCAGACCCGGGACCACCGACAATGAGCAGTTCTTC
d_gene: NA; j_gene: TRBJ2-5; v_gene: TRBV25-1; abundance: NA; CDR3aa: CASSESVRGTQYF; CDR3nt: TGTGCCAGCAGTGAGAGTGTCCGGGGGACCCAGTACTTC
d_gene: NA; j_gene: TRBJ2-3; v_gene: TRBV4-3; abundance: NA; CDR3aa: CASSPPPANLTDTQYF; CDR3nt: TGCGCCAGCAGCCCCCCTCCCGCGAATCTCACAGATACGCAGTATTTT
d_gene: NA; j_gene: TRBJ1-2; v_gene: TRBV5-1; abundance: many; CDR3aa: CASSLQGGEGYTF; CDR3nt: TGCGCCAGCAGCTTGCAGGGAGGGGAAGGCTACACCTTC
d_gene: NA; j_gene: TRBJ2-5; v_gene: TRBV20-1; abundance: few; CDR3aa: CSASWTDQETQYF; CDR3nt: TGCAGTGCTAGTTGGACAGACCAAGAGACCCAGTACTTC
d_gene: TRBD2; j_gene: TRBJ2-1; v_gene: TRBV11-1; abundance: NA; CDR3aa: CASSFRPAGLRGEQFF; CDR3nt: TGTGCCAGCAGCTTTCGACCAGCGGGGCTCCGAGGTGAGCAGTTCTTC
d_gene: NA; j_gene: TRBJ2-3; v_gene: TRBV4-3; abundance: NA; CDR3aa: CASSQAQVTDTQYF; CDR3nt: TGCGCCAGCAGCCAAGCACAGGTCACAGATACGCAGTATTTT
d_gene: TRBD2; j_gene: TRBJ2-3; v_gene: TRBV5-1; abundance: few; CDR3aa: CASSTYHPGGAQTDTQYF; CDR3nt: TGCGCCAGCAGCACATACCACCCGGGGGGGGCGCAGACAGATACGCAGTATTTT
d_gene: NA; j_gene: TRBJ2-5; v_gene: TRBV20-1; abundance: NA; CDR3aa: CSASDVETQYF; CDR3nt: TGCAGTGCTAGCGATGTAGAGACCCAGTACTTC
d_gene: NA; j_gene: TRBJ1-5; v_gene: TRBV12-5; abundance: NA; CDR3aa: CASGPGGVNQPQHF; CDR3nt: TGTGCTAGTGGCCCCGGAGGGGTCAATCAGCCCCAGCATTTT
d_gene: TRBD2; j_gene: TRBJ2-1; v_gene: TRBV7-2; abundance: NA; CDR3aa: CASSREGTSGGSWWFF; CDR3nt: TGTGCCAGCAGCCGAGAAGGGACTAGCGGGGGGTCATGGTGGTTCTTC
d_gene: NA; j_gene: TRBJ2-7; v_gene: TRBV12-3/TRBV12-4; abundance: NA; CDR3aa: CASSLVAPPYNEQYF; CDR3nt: TGTGCCAGCAGTTTAGTAGCCCCCCCCTACAATGAGCAGTACTTC
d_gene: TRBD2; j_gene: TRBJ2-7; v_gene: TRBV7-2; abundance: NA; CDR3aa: CASSSVRASGRYEQYF; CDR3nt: TGTGCCAGCAGCTCAGTCCGTGCTAGCGGGAGATACGAGCAGTACTTC
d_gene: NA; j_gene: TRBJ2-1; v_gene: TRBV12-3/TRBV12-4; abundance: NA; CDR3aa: CASGSIPTAASNNEQFF; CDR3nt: TGTGCCAGCGGGTCGATCCCGACAGCTGCATCCAACAATGAGCAGTTCTTC
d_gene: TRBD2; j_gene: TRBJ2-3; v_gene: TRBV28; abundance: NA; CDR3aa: CVSSSPGLAGLTDTQYF; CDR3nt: TGTGTCAGCAGTTCCCCGGGACTAGCGGGACTCACAGATACGCAGTATTTT
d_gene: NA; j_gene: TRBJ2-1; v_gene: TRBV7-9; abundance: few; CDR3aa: CASSRPAGNSYNEQFF; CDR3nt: TGTGCCAGCAGCCGACCTGCGGGGAACTCCTACAATGAGCAGTTCTTC
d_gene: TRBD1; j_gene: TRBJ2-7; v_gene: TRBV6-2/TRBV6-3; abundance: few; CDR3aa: CASKPTGTYEQYF; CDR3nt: TGTGCCAGCAAGCCGACAGGGACCTACGAGCAGTACTTC
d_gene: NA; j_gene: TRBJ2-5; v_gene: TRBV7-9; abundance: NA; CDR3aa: CASSFSADETQYF; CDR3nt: TGTGCCAGCAGCTTTTCCGCGGACGAGACCCAGTACTTC
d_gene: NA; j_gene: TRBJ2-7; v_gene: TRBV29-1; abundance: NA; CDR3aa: CSVESNRTYEQYF; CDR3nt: TGCAGCGTTGAATCGAACCGTACCTACGAGCAGTACTTC
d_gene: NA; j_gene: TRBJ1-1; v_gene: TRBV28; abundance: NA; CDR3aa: CASIQGRGFGQYEAFF; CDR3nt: TGTGCCAGCATCCAGGGGAGGGGTTTCGGACAATATGAAGCTTTCTTT
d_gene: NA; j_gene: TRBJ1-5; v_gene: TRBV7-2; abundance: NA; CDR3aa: CASSFGGQQPQHF; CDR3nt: TGTGCCAGCAGCTTCGGCGGACAGCAGCCCCAGCATTTT
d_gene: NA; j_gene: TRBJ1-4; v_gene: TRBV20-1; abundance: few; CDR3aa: CSALSTVDNEKLFF; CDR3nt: TGCAGTGCTCTGTCGACAGTAGACAATGAAAAACTGTTTTTT
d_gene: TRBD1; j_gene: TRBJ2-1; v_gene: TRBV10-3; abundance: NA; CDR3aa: CAIREGTATAYNEQFF; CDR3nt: TGTGCCATCAGAGAGGGGACAGCAACCGCTTACAATGAGCAGTTCTTC
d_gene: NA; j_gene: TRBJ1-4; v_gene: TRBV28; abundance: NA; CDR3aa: CASRWRGKLFF; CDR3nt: TGTGCCAGCAGGTGGAGGGGAAAACTGTTTTTT
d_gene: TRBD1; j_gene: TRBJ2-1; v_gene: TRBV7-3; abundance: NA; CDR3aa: CATWGDRGLFYNEQFF; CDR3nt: TGTGCCACCTGGGGAGACAGGGGGCTCTTCTACAATGAGCAGTTCTTC
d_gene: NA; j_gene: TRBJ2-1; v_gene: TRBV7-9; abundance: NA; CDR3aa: CASSPRDKRNNEQFF; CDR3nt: TGTGCCAGCAGCCCCCGGGACAAAAGGAACAATGAGCAGTTCTTC
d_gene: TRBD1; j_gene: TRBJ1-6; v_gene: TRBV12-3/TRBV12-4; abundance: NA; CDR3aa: CASRETGGYNSPLHF; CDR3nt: TGTGCCAGCAGAGAGACAGGGGGTTATAATTCACCCCTCCACTTT
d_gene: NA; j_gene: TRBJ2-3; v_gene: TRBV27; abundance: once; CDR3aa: CASSQPLGSTDTQYF; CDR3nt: TGTGCCAGCAGTCAACCCCTGGGGAGTACAGATACGCAGTATTTT
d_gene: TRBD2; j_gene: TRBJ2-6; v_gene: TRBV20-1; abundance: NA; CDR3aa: CSARDLLAGISGANVPTF; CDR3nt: TGCAGTGCTAGAGATCTACTAGCGGGAATATCTGGGGCCAACGTCCCGACTTTC
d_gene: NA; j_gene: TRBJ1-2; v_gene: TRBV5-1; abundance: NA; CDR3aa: CASSGEGVDGYTF; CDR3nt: TGCGCCAGCAGCGGAGAAGGCGTGGATGGCTACACCTTC
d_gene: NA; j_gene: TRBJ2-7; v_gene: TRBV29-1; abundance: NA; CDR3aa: CSVITDSYEQYF; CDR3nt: TGCAGCGTCATAACAGACTCCTACGAGCAGTACTTC
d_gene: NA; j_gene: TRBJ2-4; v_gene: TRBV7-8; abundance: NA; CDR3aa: CASSRTGPGSKNIQYF; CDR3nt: TGTGCCAGCAGCCGAACAGGACCGGGGTCAAAAAACATTCAGTACTTC
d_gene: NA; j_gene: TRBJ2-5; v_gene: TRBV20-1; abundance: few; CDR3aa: CSARAGAGGETQYF; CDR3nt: TGCAGTGCTAGAGCGGGGGCTGGGGGCGAGACCCAGTACTTC
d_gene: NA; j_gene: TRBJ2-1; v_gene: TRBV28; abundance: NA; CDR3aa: CASSQGGPYNERFF; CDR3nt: TGTGCCAGCAGCCAAGGCGGACCCTACAATGAGCGGTTCTTC
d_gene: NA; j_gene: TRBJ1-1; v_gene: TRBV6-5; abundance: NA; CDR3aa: CASSEGRMDEAFF; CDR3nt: TGTGCCAGCAGCGAAGGCAGGATGGATGAAGCTTTCTTT
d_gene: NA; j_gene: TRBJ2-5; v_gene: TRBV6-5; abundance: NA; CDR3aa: CASTPHPAYQETQYF; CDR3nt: TGTGCCAGCACTCCCCATCCCGCGTACCAAGAGACCCAGTACTTC
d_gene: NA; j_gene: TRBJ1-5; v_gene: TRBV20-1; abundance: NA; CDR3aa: CSAREDSNQPQHF; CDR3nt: TGCAGTGCTAGAGAGGATAGCAATCAGCCCCAGCATTTT
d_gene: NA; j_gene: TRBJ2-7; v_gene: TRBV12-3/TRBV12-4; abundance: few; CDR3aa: CASTDGGYEQYF; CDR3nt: TGTGCCAGCACGGACGGGGGCTACGAGCAGTACTTC
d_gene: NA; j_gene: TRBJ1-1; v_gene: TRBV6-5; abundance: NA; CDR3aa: CASSYSGLSNTEAFF; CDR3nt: TGTGCCAGCAGTTACTCCGGACTGTCGAACACTGAAGCTTTCTTT
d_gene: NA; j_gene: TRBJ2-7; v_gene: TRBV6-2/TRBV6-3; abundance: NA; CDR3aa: CASSYGGAAGEQYF; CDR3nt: TGTGCCAGCAGTTACGGAGGAGCGGCGGGTGAGCAGTACTTC
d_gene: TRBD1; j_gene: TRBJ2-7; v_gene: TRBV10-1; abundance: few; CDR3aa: CASSGTGLEQYF; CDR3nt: TGCGCCAGCAGCGGGACAGGGCTTGAGCAGTACTTC
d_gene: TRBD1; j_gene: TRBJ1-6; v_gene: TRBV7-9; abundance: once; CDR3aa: CASSLVATGGSPLHF; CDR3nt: TGTGCCAGCAGCTTAGTAGCGACAGGGGGTTCACCCCTCCACTTT